This entry lists 11 T cell receptor beta chains sequenced from one sample in a study of T cell changes during pregnancy in multiple sclerosis. TCRdb's table, derived via immunoSEQ multiplex PCR, lists solely in-frame clones and lacks some. The sample comprises over 40,000 clones, about nine tenths of which are singletons, and under 0.3% rests with the top ten. This specimen was CD4+ T cells from peripheral blood mononuclear cells, taken in the second trimester of pregnancy. These receptors came from a female donor with multiple sclerosis, enrolled in a pregnancy study.

The V and J genes are TRBV15 and TRBJ1-5; 9 bases align to TRBD1. The CDR3 runs 18 residues. With V trimmed by 0 bases and J by 4 bases, 10 bases remained unmatched. Germline V lookup: CDR1 LNHNV, CDR2 YYDKDF (reference sequence). CDR3 coding DNA: TGTGCCACCAGCAGAGAGGGACAGGGATCTAGGGAGAATCAGCCCCAGCATTTT. Encoded protein: CATSREGQGSRENQPQHF.

This chain connects TRBV7-3 to TRBJ2-3, with TRBD2 matching over 9 bases. With V trimmed by 6 bases and J by 4 bases, 8 bases remained unmatched. Looked up from germline, CDR1 is SGHTA and CDR2 is FQGTGA. This CDR3 spans 15 amino acids. The CDR3 is CASRRPGLAADTQYF. CDR3 nucleotides: TGTGCCAGCAGGCGTCCGGGACTAGCAGCAGATACGCAGTATTTT.

This chain links TRBV15 with TRBJ2-7; 10 positions match TRBD1. In germline, CDR1 is LNHNV, CDR2 YYDKDF (reference sequence). The junction had 16 bases not matched to a gene; V was cut back by 5 bases and J by 6 bases. The CDR3 covers 17 residues. This chain's CDR3 is CATSERPLGDRGSEQYF. The DNA for the CDR3 is TGTGCCACCAGCGAGAGGCCCTTGGGGGACAGGGGCTCCGAGCAGTACTTC. Filled out from reference TRBV15 and TRBJ2-7, the complete variable domain reads DAMVIQNPRYQVTQFGKPVTLSCSQTLNHNVMYWYQQKSSQAPKLLFHYYDKDFNNEADTPDNFQSRRPNTSFCFLDIRSPGLGDTAMYLCATSERPLGDRGSEQYFGPGTRLTVT.

Here the CDR3 reads CASSYRGGTDTQYF. The CDR3 bases are TGTGCCAGCAGCTACAGGGGGGGCACAGATACGCAGTATTTT. This rearrangement joins TRBV7-3 to TRBJ2-3, with 8 bases identical to TRBD1. This CDR3 has 14 amino acids. Trimming at V came to 4 bases and at J to 1 base, leaving 1 base not matched to a gene. The germline gives CDR1 SGHTA, CDR2 FQGTGA.

This clone was observed a handful of times. The chain is built from TRBV14 and TRBJ1-6; TRBD1 aligns across 9 bases. This CDR3 contains 15 residues. CDR1 and CDR2 from the germline V gene are SGHDN and FVKESK. After removal of 4 bases from V and 9 bases from J, the junction contained 7 bases not matched to a gene. Here the CDR3 DNA reads TGTGCCAGCAGCCTAAGGACAGGGGCTGGTTCACCCCTCCACTTT. It encodes CASSLRTGAGSPLHF.

The chain is built from TRBV6-1 and TRBJ1-2, with 7 bases aligning to TRBD1. Trimming took 8 bases from V and 5 from J; bases not matched to a gene: 8. This CDR3 region has 13 residues. Germline V lookup: CDR1 MNHNS, CDR2 SASEGT. This CDR3 reads CASSPGTDYGYTF. For the CDR3, the DNA is TGTGCCAGCTCTCCCGGGACAGATTATGGCTACACCTTC.

V and J are TRBV14 and TRBJ2-7; TRBD2 matches 14 bases. Germline V CDR1 and CDR2: SGHDN, FVKESK. Trimming cost V 3 bases and J 3 bases; bases outside gene matches: 13. The CDR3 has 19 residues. The CDR3 bases are TGTGCCAGCAGCCAGGCCCTTCCGGGACTAGCGGGGGACGTCTACGAGCAGTACTTC. As protein: CASSQALPGLAGDVYEQYF.

This chain joins TRBV5-4 and TRBJ2-3, with D tentatively TRBD1 (5 bases). This CDR3 comprises 14 residues. Trimming took 4 bases from V and 6 from J, leaving 15 bases between them. In germline, CDR1 is SGHNT, CDR2 YYREEE (reference sequence). CDR3 DNA: TGTGCCAGCAGCCCTGGGCAGGGTGTCGATACGCAGTATTTT. This translates into CASSPGQGVDTQYF.

The chain joins TRBV4-2 to TRBJ2-2; 9 nucleotides agree with TRBD2. The germline gives CDR1 LGHNA, CDR2 YNFKEQ. The V and J ends lost 1 base and 0 bases, in that order; junction bases with no gene match: 12. This CDR3 contains 20 residues. Written as DNA, the CDR3 is TGTGCCAGCAGCCAAGTCTTCGGCCCCCTAGCGGGGACGAACACCGGGGAGCTGTTTTTT. As protein: CASSQVFGPLAGTNTGELFF.

V is TRBV10-3 and J is TRBJ1-2; weak D call: TRBD1 (5 bases). Germline V gene sequence: CDR1 ENHRY, CDR2 SYGVKD. The CDR3 totals 14 residues. V dropped 2 bases and J dropped 4 bases, with 11 bases sitting between them. Here the CDR3 reads CAISEDGGVYGYTF. CDR3 bases: TGTGCCATCAGTGAGGACGGGGGAGTCTATGGCTACACCTTC.

The rearrangement links TRBV11-2 to TRBJ2-1; no reliable D call. Trimming shortened V by 5 bases and J by 12 bases, and 11 bases separated the two germline ends. The CDR3 spans 11 residues. CDR1 is SGHAT, CDR2 FQNNGV, per germline. Here the CDR3 DNA reads TGTGCCAGCAGCCCTGGCTCGGGGCAGTTCTTC. Residues: CASSPGSGQFF. Drawing the rest from reference TRBV11-2 and TRBJ2-1, the complete variable domain is EAGVAQSPRYKIIEKRQSVAFWCNPISGHATLYWYQQILGQGPKLLIQFQNNGVVDDSQLPKDRFSAERLKGVDSTLKIQPAKLEDSAVYLCASSPGSGQFFGPGTRLTVL.